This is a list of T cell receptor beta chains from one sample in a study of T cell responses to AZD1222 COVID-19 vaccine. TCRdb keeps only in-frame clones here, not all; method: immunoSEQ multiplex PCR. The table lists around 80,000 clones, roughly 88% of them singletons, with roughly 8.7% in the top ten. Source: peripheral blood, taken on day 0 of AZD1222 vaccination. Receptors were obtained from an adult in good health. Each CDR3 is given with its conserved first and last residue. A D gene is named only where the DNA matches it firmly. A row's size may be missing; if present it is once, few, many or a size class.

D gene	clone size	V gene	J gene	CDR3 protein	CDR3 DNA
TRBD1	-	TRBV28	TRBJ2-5	CASSLGTDPRLETQYF	TGTGCCAGCAGTCTCGGGACAGACCCTCGGCTCGAGACCCAGTACTTC
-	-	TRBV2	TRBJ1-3	CASSEAGMDSGNTIYF	TGTGCCAGCAGTGAAGCGGGGATGGACTCTGGAAACACCATATATTTT
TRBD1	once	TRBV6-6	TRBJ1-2	CASSQGGRIANYGYTF	TGTGCCAGCAGCCAGGGGGGGCGGATAGCTAACTATGGCTACACCTTC
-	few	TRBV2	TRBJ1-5	CASTPGFTNQPQHF	TGTGCCAGCACCCCCGGGTTTACCAATCAGCCCCAGCATTTT
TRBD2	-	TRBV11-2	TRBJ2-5	CASSFTSGPFQETQYF	TGTGCCAGCAGCTTTACTAGCGGGCCTTTCCAAGAGACCCAGTACTTC
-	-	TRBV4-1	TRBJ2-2	CASSQDGRLTGELFF	TGCGCCAGCAGCCAAGATGGGCGATTGACCGGGGAGCTGTTTTTT
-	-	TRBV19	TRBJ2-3	CASSPNPSSDTQYF	TGTGCCAGTAGCCCGAACCCTTCAAGCGATACGCAGTATTTT
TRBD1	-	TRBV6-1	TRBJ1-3	CASSDPTGFGNTIYF	TGTGCCAGCAGTGATCCGACAGGGTTTGGAAACACCATATATTTT
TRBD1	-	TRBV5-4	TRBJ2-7	CASSTTGGAGEQYF	TGTGCCAGCAGCACGACAGGGGGCGCGGGGGAGCAGTACTTC
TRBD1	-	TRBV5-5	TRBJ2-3	CASSPLGQGAVGTDTQYF	TGTGCCAGCAGCCCCCTCGGACAGGGGGCAGTGGGGACAGATACGCAGTATTTT
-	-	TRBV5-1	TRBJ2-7	CASSLGQATYEQYF	TGCGCCAGCAGCTTGGGTCAGGCGACCTACGAGCAGTACTTC
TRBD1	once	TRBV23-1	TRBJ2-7	CASSLETGVPKSYEQYF	TGCGCCAGCAGTCTTGAGACAGGGGTCCCCAAATCCTACGAGCAGTACTTC
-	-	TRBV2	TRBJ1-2	CASPPGYGNSYGYTF	TGTGCCAGCCCTCCGGGATACGGGAACAGCTATGGCTACACCTTC
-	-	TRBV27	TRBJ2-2	CASSFRGGTGELFF	TGTGCCAGCAGTTTTAGGGGCGGCACCGGGGAGCTGTTTTTT
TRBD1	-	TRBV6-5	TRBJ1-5	CASSFTDRETQHF	TGTGCCAGCAGTTTCACGGACAGGGAGACCCAGCATTTT